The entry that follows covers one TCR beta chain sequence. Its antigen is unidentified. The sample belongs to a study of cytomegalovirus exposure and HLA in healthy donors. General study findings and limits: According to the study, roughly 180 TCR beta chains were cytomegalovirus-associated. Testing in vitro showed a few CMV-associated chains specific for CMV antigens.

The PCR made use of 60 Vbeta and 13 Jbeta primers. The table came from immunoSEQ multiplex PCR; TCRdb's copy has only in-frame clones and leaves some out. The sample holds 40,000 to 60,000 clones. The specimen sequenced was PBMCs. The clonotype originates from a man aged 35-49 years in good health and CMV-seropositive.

CDR3 residues: CASSPTSGSHEQYF. CDR3 coding DNA: TGTGCCAGCTCACCAACTAGCGGGAGCCACGAGCAGTACTTC. The rearrangement links TRBV18 to TRBJ2-7; 11 positions match TRBD2. This CDR3 comprises 14 residues. V trimming: 2 bases; J trimming: 5 bases; junction bases outside the gene matches: 2. In germline, CDR1 is KGHSH, CDR2 LQKENI.